This T cell receptor (beta chain) was recorded in a study of CD8+ T cells in alopecia areata. Study as a whole: Each of the treated patients was given oral tofacitinib, 5 to 10 mg twice daily, for moderate-to-severe alopecia areata. The study gave tofacitinib for 6 to 18 months, then 6 months off drug. Findings of the study overall: For lesional scalp, especially alopecia totalis/universalis, clonality was higher than in normal scalp. Treatment with tofacitinib significantly lowered scalp clonality and reduced expanded CD8+ clones among the top 100.

Treatment defined: oral pan-JAK inhibitor, 5-10 mg twice daily. Turning to this clone: What it binds is unknown.

This CDR3 has 13 amino acids. Germline values: CDR1 SNHLY, CDR2 FYNNEI. Extracted RNA was reverse transcribed into cDNA, the sequencing template. Assay used: immunoSEQ multiplex PCR; TCRdb lists only in-frame clones, some missing. The data contain a few hundred thousand clones, roughly two fifths of them singletons. This TCR derives from a human donor with alopecia areata. The sequencing here drew on CD4+ T cells sorted from blood, taken at approximately week 34, from a patient treated with tofacitinib. V and J are TRBV2 and TRBJ1-1, with unresolved D. CDR3 residues: CAGTGQTNTEAFF. The CDR3 DNA is TGTGCGGGAACGGGCCAGACGAACACTGAAGCTTTCTTT.